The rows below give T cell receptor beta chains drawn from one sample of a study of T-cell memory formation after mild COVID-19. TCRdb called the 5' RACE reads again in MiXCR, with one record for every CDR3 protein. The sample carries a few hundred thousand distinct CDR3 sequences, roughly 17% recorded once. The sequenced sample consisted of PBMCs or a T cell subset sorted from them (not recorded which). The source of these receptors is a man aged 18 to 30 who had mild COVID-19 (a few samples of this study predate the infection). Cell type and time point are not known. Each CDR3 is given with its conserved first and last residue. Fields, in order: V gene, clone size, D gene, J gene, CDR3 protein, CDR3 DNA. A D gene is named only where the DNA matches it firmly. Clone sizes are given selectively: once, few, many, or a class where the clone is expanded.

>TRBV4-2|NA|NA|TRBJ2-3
CASSQVGGSSTDTQYF
TGTGCCAGCAGCCAAGTTGGCGGTTCTAGCACAGATACGCAGTATTTT
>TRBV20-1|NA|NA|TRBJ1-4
CSARDGTGFNEKLFF
TGCAGTGCTAGAGATGGGACGGGCTTTAATGAAAAACTGTTTTTT
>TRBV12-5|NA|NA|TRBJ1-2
CASGTGLIYGYTF
TGTGCTAGTGGTACGGGACTGATCTATGGCTACACCTTC
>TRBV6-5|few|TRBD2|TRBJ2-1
CASSLAGGNNEQFF
TGTGCCAGCAGTCTAGCGGGGGGTAACAATGAGCAGTTCTTC
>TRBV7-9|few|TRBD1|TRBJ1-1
CASSLRGDRGLDEAFF
TGTGCCAGCAGCTTAAGGGGAGACAGGGGGCTGGATGAAGCTTTCTTT
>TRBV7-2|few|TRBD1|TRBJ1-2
CASSPLGTGYGYTF
TGTGCCAGCAGCCCGCTCGGGACAGGCTATGGCTACACCTTC
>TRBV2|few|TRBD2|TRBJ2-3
CASSYGTSGRGVQYF
TGTGCCAGCAGTTACGGGACTAGCGGAAGAGGGGTGCAGTATTTT
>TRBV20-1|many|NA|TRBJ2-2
CSAIRGGNTGELFF
TGCAGTGCTATCAGGGGGGGCAACACCGGGGAGCTGTTTTTT
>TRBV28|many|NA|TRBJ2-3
CASSPPVTDTQYF
TGTGCCAGCAGCCCCCCTGTGACAGATACGCAGTATTTT
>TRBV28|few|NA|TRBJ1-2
CASTTPNYGYTF
TGTGCCAGCACCACTCCCAACTATGGCTACACCTTC
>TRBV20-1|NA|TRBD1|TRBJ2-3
CSLPGGTSSDTQYF
TGCAGTCTACCAGGGGGTACTTCTTCAGATACGCAGTATTTT
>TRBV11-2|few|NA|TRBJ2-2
CASSRGPSTGELFF
TGTGCCAGCAGCCGGGGGCCTAGCACCGGGGAGCTGTTTTTT
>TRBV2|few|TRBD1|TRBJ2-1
CASRPGQSSYNEQFF
TGTGCCAGCAGACCGGGACAGAGCTCCTACAATGAGCAGTTCTTC
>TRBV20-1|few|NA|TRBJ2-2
CSARVRRAGNTGELFF
TGCAGTGCTAGAGTTCGGAGGGCGGGGAACACCGGGGAGCTGTTTTTT
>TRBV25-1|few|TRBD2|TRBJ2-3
CASSEWSPRRGGVTQYF
TGTGCCAGCAGTGAATGGTCCCCCCGGCGGGGGGGCGTTACGCAGTATTTT
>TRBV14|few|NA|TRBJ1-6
CASSDRSWPPLHF
TGTGCCAGCAGCGACAGGTCATGGCCACCCCTCCACTTT
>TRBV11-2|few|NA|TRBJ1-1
CASSLVVVTGNTEAFF
TGTGCCAGCAGCTTAGTGGTCGTAACAGGGAACACTGAAGCTTTCTTT
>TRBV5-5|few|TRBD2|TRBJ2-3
CASSARTSGEDTQYF
TGTGCCAGCAGCGCTAGGACTAGCGGGGAGGATACGCAGTATTTT
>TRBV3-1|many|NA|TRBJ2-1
CASSQGAENYNEQFF
TGTGCCAGCAGCCAAGGGGCGGAGAACTACAATGAGCAGTTCTTC
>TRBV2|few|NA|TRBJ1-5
CASSEASGLHQPQHF
TGTGCCAGCAGTGAAGCGTCGGGTTTACATCAGCCCCAGCATTTT
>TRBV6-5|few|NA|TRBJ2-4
CASSYGPWDIQYF
TGTGCCAGCAGCTATGGACCCTGGGACATTCAGTACTTC
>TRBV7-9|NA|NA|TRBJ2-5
CASSWKSLGETQYF
TGTGCCAGCAGCTGGAAGTCGTTGGGAGAGACCCAGTACTTC
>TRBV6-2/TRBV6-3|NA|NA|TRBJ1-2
CASSYGLSGYTF
TGTGCCAGCAGTTACGGTCTAAGTGGCTACACCTTC
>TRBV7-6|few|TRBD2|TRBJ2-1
CASSFLGAGGYNEQFF
TGTGCCAGCAGCTTTTTGGGAGCGGGGGGCTACAATGAGCAGTTCTTC
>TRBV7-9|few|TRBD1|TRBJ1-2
CASSLPEGQVYGYTF
TGTGCCAGCAGCCTACCGGAGGGACAGGTTTATGGCTACACCTTC
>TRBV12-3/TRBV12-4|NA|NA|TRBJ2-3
CASTRRQVYTQYF
TGTGCCAGCACCCGACGCCAAGTGTATACGCAGTATTTT
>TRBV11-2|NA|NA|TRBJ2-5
CASSLEPGWETQYF
TGTGCCAGCAGCTTAGAACCAGGGTGGGAGACCCAGTACTTC
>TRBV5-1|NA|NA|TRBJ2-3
CASSLRTEITDTQYF
TGCGCCAGCAGCTTGCGGACGGAAATCACAGATACGCAGTATTTT
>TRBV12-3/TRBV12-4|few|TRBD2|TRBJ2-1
CASSLGLAFEQFF
TGTGCCAGCAGTTTGGGACTAGCTTTTGAGCAGTTCTTC
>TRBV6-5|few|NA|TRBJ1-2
CASSYSRVNYGYTF
TGTGCCAGCAGTTACTCTAGGGTTAACTATGGCTACACCTTC
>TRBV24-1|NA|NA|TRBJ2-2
CATSDLVGRGRTGELFF
TGTGCCACCAGTGATTTGGTGGGCAGGGGAAGGACCGGGGAGCTGTTTTTT
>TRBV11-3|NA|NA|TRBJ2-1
CASSLEGVNEQFF
TGTGCCAGCAGCTTAGAAGGAGTCAATGAGCAGTTCTTC
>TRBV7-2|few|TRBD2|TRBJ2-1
CASSSGGGRFF
TGTGCCAGCAGCTCAGGCGGGGGTCGGTTCTTC
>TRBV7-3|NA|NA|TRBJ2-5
CASSFSFQETQYF
TGTGCCAGCAGCTTCAGTTTCCAAGAGACCCAGTACTTC
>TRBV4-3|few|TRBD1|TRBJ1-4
CASSQVQGATNEKLFF
TGCGCCAGCAGCCAAGTACAGGGGGCAACTAATGAAAAACTGTTTTTT
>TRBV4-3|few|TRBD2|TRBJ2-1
CASSPSGLAGVNNEQFF
TGCGCCAGCAGCCCTTCAGGACTAGCGGGGGTTAACAATGAGCAGTTCTTC
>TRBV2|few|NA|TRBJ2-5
CASGIGTGETQYF
TGTGCCAGCGGAATAGGAACGGGGGAGACCCAGTACTTC
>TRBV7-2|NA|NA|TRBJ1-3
CASSLDRGAENTIYF
TGTGCCAGCAGCTTAGACCGGGGGGCGGAAAACACCATATATTTT